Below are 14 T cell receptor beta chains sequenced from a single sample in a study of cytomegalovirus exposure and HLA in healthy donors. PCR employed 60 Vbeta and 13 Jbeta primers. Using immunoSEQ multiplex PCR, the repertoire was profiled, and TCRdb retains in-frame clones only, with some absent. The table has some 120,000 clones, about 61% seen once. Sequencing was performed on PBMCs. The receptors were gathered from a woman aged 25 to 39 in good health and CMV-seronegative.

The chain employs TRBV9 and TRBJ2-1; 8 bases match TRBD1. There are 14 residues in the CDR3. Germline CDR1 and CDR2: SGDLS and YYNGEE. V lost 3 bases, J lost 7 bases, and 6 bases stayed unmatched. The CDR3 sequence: CASSGWTGSNEQFF. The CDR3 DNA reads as TGTGCCAGCAGCGGATGGACAGGGTCGAATGAGCAGTTCTTC.

CDR3 bases: TGTGCCAGCGGACGGACAGGGGGGGAAAAACTGTTTTTT. Translating gives CASGRTGGEKLFF. The chain carries TRBV5-8 and TRBJ1-4, with TRBD1 identical over 10 bases. This CDR3 has 13 residues. The J segment lost 8 bases and the V segment lost 7 bases, leaving 5 bases of the junction unmatched. Per the germline V gene, CDR1 is SGHTS and CDR2 is YDEGEE.

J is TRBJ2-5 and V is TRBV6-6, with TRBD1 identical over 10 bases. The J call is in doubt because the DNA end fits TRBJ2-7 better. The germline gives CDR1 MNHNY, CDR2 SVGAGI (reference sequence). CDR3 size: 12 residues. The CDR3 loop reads CASSWDRGEQYF. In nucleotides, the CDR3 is TGTGCCAGCAGTTGGGACAGGGGCGAGCAGTACTTC.

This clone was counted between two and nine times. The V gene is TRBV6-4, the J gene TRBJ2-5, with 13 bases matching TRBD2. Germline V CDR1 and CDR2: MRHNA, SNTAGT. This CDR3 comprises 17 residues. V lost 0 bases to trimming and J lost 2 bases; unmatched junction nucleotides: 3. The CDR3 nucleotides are TGTGCCAGCAGTGACTCGGGACTAGCGGGGAGACAAGAGACCCAGTACTTC. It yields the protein CASSDSGLAGRQETQYF.

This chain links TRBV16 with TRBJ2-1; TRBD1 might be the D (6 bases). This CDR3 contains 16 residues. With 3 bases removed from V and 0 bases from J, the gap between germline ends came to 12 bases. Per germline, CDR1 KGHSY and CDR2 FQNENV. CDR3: CASSHSGESSYNEQFF. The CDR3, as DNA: TGTGCCAGCAGCCACTCAGGGGAGAGCTCCTACAATGAGCAGTTCTTC.

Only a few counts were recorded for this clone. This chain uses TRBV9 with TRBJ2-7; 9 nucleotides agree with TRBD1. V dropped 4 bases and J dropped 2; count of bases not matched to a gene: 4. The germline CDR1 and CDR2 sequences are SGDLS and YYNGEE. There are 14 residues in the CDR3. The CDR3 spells CASSTDRGTYEQYF. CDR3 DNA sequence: TGTGCCAGCAGCACGGACAGGGGCACCTACGAGCAGTACTTC.

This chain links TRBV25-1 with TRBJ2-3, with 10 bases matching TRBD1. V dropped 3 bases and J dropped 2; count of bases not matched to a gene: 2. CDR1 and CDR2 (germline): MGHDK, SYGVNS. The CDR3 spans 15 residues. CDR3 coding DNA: TGTGCCAGCAGTGATGGGACAGGGGCCACAGATACGCAGTATTTT. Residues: CASSDGTGATDTQYF. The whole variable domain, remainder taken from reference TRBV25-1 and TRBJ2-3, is EADIYQTPRYLVIGTGKKITLECSQTMGHDKMYWYQQDPGMELHLIHYSYGVNSTEKGDLSSESTVSRIRTEHFPLTLESARPSHTSQYLCASSDGTGATDTQYFGPGTRLTVL.

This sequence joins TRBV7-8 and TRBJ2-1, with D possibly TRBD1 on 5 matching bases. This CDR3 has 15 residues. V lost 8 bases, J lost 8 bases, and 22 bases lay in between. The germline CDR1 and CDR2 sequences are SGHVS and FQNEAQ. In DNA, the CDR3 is TGTGCCAGCGTAGGGGTGTCCCATCTCCCCTATGAGCAGTTCTTC. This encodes CASVGVSHLPYEQFF.

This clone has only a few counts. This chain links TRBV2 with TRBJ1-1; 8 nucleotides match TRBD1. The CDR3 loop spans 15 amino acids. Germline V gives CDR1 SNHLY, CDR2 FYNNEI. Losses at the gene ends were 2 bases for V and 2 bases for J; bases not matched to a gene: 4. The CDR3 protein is CASSEQGAENTEAFF. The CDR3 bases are TGTGCCAGCAGTGAACAGGGGGCCGAAAACACTGAAGCTTTCTTT.

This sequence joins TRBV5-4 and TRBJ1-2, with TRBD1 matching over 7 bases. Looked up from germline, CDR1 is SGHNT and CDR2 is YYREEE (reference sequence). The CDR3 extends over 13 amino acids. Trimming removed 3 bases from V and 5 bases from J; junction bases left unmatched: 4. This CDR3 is CASSWTGRYGYTF. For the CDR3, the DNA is TGTGCCAGCAGCTGGACAGGAAGATATGGCTACACCTTC.

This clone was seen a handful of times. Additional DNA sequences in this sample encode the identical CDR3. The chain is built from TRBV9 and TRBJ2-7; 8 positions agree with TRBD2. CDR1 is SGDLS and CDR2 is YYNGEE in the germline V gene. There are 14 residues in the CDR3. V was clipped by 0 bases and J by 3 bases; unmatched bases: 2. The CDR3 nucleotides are TGTGCCAGCAGCGTAGCAAGCGGGAGCTACGAGCAGTACTTC. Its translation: CASSVASGSYEQYF.

CDR3 in DNA: TGTGCCAGCAGTTCCCGCTGGCGGGAGGAGCAGTACTTC. This sequence encodes CASSSRWREEQYF. V usage is TRBV28 and J usage is TRBJ2-7; 7 bases fit TRBD2. The ends lost 4 bases at V and 7 bases at J; junction bases unmatched: 7. In germline, CDR1 is MDHEN, CDR2 SYDVKM. This CDR3 has 13 amino acids.

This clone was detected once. The CDR3 reads CASSPPFSGNRGPLQTQYF. CDR3 in DNA: TGTGCCAGCTCACCACCTTTCAGCGGGAATCGAGGACCCCTGCAGACCCAGTACTTC. V is TRBV18 and J is TRBJ2-5; 7 nucleotides align to TRBD2. Germline CDR1 reads KGHSH; CDR2 reads LQKENI. CDR3 length equals 19 residues. V was pared by 0 bases and J by 6 bases, with 19 bases of the junction left unmatched. Filled out from reference TRBV18 and TRBJ2-5, the complete variable domain reads NAGVMQNPRHLVRRRGQEARLRCSPMKGHSHVYWYRQLPEEGLKFMVYLQKENIIDESGMPKERFSAEFPKEGPSILRIQQVVRGDSAAYFCASSPPFSGNRGPLQTQYFGPGTRLLVL.

The CDR3 DNA reads TGTGCCAGCAGTCCAACCGGGACTCCCTACAATGAGCAGTTCTTC. Amino acids: CASSPTGTPYNEQFF. V usage is TRBV27 and J usage is TRBJ2-1; D may be TRBD2 (6 bases). The CDR3 runs 15 residues. V lost 5 bases and J lost 2, with 13 bases in between. The germline V gene encodes CDR1 MNHEY and CDR2 SMNVEV (reference sequence).